This T cell receptor (beta chain) stems from a study of blood T cell repertoires in COVID-19. Assay: immunoSEQ multiplex PCR; the TCRdb copy retains only in-frame clones and omits some. The table shows a few hundred thousand clones, with roughly 81% occurring only once. The CDR3 has 15 residues. Germline CDR1 and CDR2: MNHEY and SVGAGI. V dropped 0 bases and J dropped 1 base, with 4 bases sitting between them. The J gene is TRBJ2-6, the V gene TRBV6-5; D is uncertain. Sequenced sample: peripheral blood. The sequence was collected from a man in his forties with acute or convalescent COVID-19. The CDR3 nucleotides are TGTGCCAGCAGTTACTCCGGGTCTGGGGCCAACGTCCTGACTTTC. Protein sequence: CASSYSGSGANVLTF.